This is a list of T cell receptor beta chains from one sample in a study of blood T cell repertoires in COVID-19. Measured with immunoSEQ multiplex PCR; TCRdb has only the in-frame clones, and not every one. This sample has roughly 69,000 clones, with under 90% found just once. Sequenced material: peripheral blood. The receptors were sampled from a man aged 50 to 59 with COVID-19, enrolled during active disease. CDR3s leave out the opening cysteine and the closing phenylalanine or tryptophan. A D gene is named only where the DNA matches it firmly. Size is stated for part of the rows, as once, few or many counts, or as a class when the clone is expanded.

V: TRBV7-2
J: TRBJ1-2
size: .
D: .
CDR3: ASSLQRGNYGYT

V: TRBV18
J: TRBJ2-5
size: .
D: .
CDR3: ASSPGAEETQY

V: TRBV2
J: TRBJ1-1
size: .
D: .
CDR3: ASSSGTVNTEAF

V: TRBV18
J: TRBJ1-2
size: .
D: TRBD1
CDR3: ASSVLQGTRGYT

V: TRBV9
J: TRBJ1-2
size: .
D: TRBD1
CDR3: ASSVAEGALYGYT

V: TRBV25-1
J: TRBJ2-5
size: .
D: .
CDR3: ASSEGVEGGTQY

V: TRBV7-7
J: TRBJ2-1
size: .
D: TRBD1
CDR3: ASSLDRGPGNEQF

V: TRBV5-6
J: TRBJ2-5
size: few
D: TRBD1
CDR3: ASSYLFLGTAQETQY

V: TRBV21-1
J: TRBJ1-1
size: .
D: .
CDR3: ASSKVARGGNTEAF

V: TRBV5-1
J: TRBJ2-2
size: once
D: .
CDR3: ASSLDPAGELF

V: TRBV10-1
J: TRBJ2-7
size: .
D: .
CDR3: ASRRSGTPSSYEQY

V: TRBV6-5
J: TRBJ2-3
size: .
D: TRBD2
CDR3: ASRVGGSSDTQY

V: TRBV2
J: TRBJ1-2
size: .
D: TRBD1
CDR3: ASKPGQTYNYGYT

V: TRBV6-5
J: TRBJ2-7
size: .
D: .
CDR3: ASSLQGGSEQY

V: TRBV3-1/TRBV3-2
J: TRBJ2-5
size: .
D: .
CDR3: ASSQNPREEETQY

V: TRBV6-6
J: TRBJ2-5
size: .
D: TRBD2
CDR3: ASSHRRWAGGETQY

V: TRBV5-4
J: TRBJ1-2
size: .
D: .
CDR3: ASSPQTAANYGYT

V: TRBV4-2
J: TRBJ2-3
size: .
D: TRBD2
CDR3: ASSQVSSGGATDTQY

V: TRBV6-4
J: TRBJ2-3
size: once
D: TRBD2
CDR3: ASSSGGFTDTQY

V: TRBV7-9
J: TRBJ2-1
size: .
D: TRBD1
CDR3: ASSARQGITNEQF

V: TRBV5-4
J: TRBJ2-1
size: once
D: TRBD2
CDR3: ASSWGGARNNEQF

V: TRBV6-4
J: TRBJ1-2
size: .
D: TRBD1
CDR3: ASSPEEGAFGYT

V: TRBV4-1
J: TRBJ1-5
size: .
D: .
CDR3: ASSQRPDGRNQPQH

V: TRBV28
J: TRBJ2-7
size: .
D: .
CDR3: ASSYGGLSYEQY

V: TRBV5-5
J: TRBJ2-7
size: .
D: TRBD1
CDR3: ASSLSWDRVYEQY

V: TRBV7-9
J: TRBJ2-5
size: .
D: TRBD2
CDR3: ASSLRLAGGLETQY

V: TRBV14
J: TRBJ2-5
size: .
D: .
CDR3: ASSARGQQETQY

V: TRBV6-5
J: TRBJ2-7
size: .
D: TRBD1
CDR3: ASRSGTGTYEQY

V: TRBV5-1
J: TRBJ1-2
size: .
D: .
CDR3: ASSLAAAPEGYT

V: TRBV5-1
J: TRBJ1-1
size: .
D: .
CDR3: ASSPSRGTEAF

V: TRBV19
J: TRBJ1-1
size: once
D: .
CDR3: ASSDGYTEAF

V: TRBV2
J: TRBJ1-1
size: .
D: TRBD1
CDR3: ASSEQGQGEAF

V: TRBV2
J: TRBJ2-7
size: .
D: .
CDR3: ASSEGRGTYEQY

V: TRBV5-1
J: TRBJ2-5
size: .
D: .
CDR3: ASSLSGQLLQETQY

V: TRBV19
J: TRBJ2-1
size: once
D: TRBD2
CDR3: ASSHRLERGGRNEQF

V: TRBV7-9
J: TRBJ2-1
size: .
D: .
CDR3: ASSLRAARGNEQF

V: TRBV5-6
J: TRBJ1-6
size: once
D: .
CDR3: ASGQLDNSPLH

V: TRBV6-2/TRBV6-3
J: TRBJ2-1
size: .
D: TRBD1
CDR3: ASSYPRDRGVGGNEQF

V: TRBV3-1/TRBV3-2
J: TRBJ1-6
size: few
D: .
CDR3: ASSQDLGTGSPLH

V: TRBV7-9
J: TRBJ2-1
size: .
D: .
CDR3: ASSSPTGQYNEQF

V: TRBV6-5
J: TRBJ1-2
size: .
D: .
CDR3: ASDVGGADYGYT

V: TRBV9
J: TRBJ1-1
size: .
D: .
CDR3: ASSPRVSTEAF

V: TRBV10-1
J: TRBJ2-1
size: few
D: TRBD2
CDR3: ASICGGEHNEQF

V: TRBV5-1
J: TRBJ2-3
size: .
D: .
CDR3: ASSLLLEDTQY

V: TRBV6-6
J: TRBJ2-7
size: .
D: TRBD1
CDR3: ASGRDRVYEQY

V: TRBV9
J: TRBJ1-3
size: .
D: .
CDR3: ASSVDLPGSNTIY

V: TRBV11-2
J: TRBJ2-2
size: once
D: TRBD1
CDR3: ASLGTVKTGELF

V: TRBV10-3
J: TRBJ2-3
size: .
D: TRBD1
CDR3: AISVTGGTDTQY

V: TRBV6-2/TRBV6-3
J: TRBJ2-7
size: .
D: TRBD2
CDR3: ASSTRTSGRDEQY

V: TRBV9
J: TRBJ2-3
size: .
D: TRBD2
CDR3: ASSLLAGESTDTQY

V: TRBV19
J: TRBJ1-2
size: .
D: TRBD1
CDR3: ASSIGQGYGYT

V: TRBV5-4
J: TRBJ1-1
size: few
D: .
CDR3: ASSLGQMNTEAF

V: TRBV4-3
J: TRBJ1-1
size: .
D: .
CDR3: ASSQDLTLAGTEAF

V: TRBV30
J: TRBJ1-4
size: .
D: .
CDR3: AWSVLEEKLF

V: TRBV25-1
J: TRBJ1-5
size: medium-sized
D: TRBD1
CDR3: ALDREVQPQH